This T cell receptor (beta chain) comes out of a study of low-dose radiotherapy and immunotherapy resistance in tumors. Documented time point: after trial treatment. Treatment defined: LDRT plus nivolumab, ipilimumab, low-dose cyclophosphamide and aspirin (RACIN trial). The CDR3 is made up of 15 amino acids. Germline trimming cut 3 bases from V and 8 bases from J; bases unmatched to any gene: 4. TRAV- and TRBV-specific primers primed first-strand cDNA, covering alpha and beta chains. Amplification of TCRs used a constant-region primer and V-primer adapter for around 20 PCR cycles. TCRdb re-analysed the reads in MiXCR, keeping a single row per CDR3 protein. Of about 30,000 distinct CDR3 sequences listed, about 49% are singletons.

Specimen: PBMCs, collected after low-dose radiotherapy plus immunotherapy. The clonotype originates from a male donor with gallbladder cancer. The J gene is TRBJ1-6, the V gene TRBV12-3 or TRBV12-4; TRBD1 matches at 10 bases. The DNA of the CDR3 is TGTGCCAGCAGTTTGGGGGGACAGGGGTATTCACCCCTCCACTTT. It codes for CASSLGGQGYSPLHF.